These 20 T cell receptor beta chains came from one sample sequenced in a study of regulatory T cells in long-lasting Graves disease. According to the study, TCR beta libraries were built with iRepertoire HTBI primers and CDR3-region Arm-PCR. TCRdb re-analysed the multiplex PCR reads in MiXCR, keeping a single row per CDR3 protein. The data show some 430,000 distinct CDR3 sequences, roughly 21% seen once. Described time point: persistent/refractory GD, antithyroid drugs over 5 years with positive TRAb. The TCR library used RNA extracted from PBMCs. The input for sequencing was peripheral blood mononuclear cells (PBMCs), taken when the disease was refractory, from a patient treated with antithyroid drugs. All receptors come from a female donor with Graves disease.

This rearrangement joins TRBV20-1 to TRBJ2-5; the D gene is possibly TRBD2 (6 bases). The V end lost 4 bases, the J end lost 3 bases, and 15 bases lay between the germline ends. This CDR3 spans 14 amino acids. CDR1 and CDR2 from the germline V gene are DFQATT and SNEGSKA (reference sequence). DNA of the CDR3: TGCAGTGCTACGGGGCGGGGCCCCGAAGAGACCCAGTACTTC. Protein sequence: CSATGRGPEETQYF.

This clonotype was observed many times. The rearrangement uses TRBV6-5 and TRBJ2-5; 15 nucleotides align to TRBD2. Trimming took 2 bases from V and 2 from J; bases not matched to a gene: 6. From germline, CDR1 is MNHEY and CDR2 SVGAGI. There are 18 residues in the CDR3. The CDR3: CASSYLGLAGGVQETQYF. CDR3 sequence (DNA): TGTGCCAGCAGTTACCTAGGACTAGCGGGAGGGGTGCAAGAGACCCAGTACTTC.

This clonotype was seen a handful of times. The gene calls are TRBV30 and TRBJ2-5; 9 nucleotides agree with TRBD1. The germline V gene has CDR1 GTSNPN and CDR2 SVGIG (reference sequence). The V gene end was trimmed by 4 bases and the J gene end by 4 bases; junction bases not matched to a gene: 16. This CDR3 spans 17 amino acids. The CDR3 DNA sequence: TGTGCCTGGACGGTCGGACAGGGGACCTTAGTCGGAGAGACCCAGTACTTC. The encoded protein is CAWTVGQGTLVGETQYF.

This clonotype has at least ten counts. The genes are TRBV6-1 and TRBJ1-1; D is ambiguous. Trimming removed 1 base at V and 11 bases at J, with 5 bases between. The CDR3 covers 10 residues. Germline V gene lookup returns CDR1 MNHNS and CDR2 SASEGT. CDR3: CASSEGGAFF. As DNA, the CDR3 is TGTGCCAGCAGTGAAGGTGGCGCTTTCTTT.

This clonotype appeared many times. This rearrangement joins TRBV24-1 to TRBJ2-5, with 9 nucleotides matching TRBD1. Germline loops: CDR1 KGHDR, CDR2 SFDVKD. The CDR3 has 16 residues. The junction had 11 bases not matched to a gene; V was cut back by 4 bases and J by 6 bases. The CDR3 is CATSDATGTGSQTQYF. As DNA, the CDR3 is TGTGCCACCAGTGACGCAACCGGGACAGGGTCACAGACCCAGTACTTC.

In this sample, this clonotype turned up a few times. This chain connects TRBV30 to TRBJ2-7; no firm D call. This CDR3 region has 12 residues. The V end was cut by 4 bases, the J end by 5 bases, with 12 bases between. Germline values: CDR1 GTSNPN, CDR2 SVGIG (reference sequence). The CDR3 loop is CAWTVSQDEQYF. DNA for the CDR3: TGTGCCTGGACAGTCTCTCAGGACGAGCAGTACTTC.

The table lists this clonotype with many counts. The J gene is TRBJ2-7, the V gene TRBV28; the match to TRBD2 covers 7 bases. The ends lost 1 base at V and 2 bases at J; junction bases unmatched: 2. The CDR3 runs to 14 residues. Looked up from germline, CDR1 is MDHEN and CDR2 is SYDVKM. CDR3 loop: CASSLSGLTYEQYF. The CDR3 DNA reads TGTGCCAGCAGTTTATCGGGACTAACCTACGAGCAGTACTTC.

The J gene is TRBJ1-5, the V gene TRBV6-1; TRBD1 matches 9 bases. With 8 bases clipped from V and 5 bases from J, the junction kept 7 bases outside the gene matches. Germline assignment: CDR1 MNHNS and CDR2 SASEGT. The CDR3 runs 14 residues. DNA for the CDR3: TGTGCCAGCCGGACAGGGGAGGGTCATCAGCCCCAGCATTTT. This sequence encodes CASRTGEGHQPQHF.

This clonotype was recorded many times. The J gene is TRBJ1-2, the V gene TRBV28; D not certain. CDR3 size: 12 residues. V lost 4 bases, J lost 3 bases, and 6 bases lay in between. Germline V gene data show CDR1 as MDHEN and CDR2 as SYDVKM. This chain's CDR3 is CASSSADYGYTF. Here the CDR3 DNA reads TGTGCCAGCAGTTCAGCTGACTATGGCTACACCTTC.

This clonotype was counted only a few times. This chain links TRBV24-1 with TRBJ1-1, with a tentative D call TRBD1 (6 bases). V shed 3 bases and J shed 9 bases, with 10 bases lying between them. The CDR3 spans 12 residues. Germline V gives CDR1 KGHDR, CDR2 SFDVKD. CDR3 DNA sequence: TGTGCCACCAGTGATCCGGGACAAAAAGCTTTCTTT. Protein: CATSDPGQKAFF.

V is TRBV6-1 and J is TRBJ1-1; the D gene is possibly TRBD1 (6 bases). Germline loops: CDR1 MNHNS, CDR2 SASEGT. Trimming left V 7 bases short and J 3 bases short, with 15 bases between. This CDR3 spans 14 amino acids. The CDR3 sequence is CASIDSGADTEAFF. The DNA of the CDR3 is TGTGCCAGCATCGATTCGGGGGCAGACACTGAAGCTTTCTTT.

The gene calls are TRBV11-1 and TRBJ2-1; a weak D match, TRBD1 (5 bases). Germline CDR1 SGHAT, CDR2 FQDESV (reference sequence). This CDR3 is built from 14 residues. Trimming removed 5 bases from V and 4 bases from J, with 12 bases in between. The CDR3 region is CASSPSRVYNEQFF. As DNA, the CDR3 is TGTGCCAGCAGCCCGTCCAGGGTATACAATGAGCAGTTCTTC.

The V gene is TRBV12-3 or TRBV12-4, the J gene TRBJ2-1, with 8 bases lining up with TRBD1. The J segment lost 8 bases and the V segment lost 11 bases, leaving 5 bases of the junction unmatched. The CDR3 loop spans 11 amino acids. This chain's CDR3 is CASNRGDEQFF. In DNA form, the CDR3 reads TGTGCCTCCAACAGGGGGGATGAGCAGTTCTTC.

This clonotype has a handful of counts. V usage is TRBV30 and J usage is TRBJ2-2; 7 bases match TRBD1. This CDR3 region has 14 residues. With 5 bases clipped from V and 5 bases from J, the junction kept 8 bases outside the gene matches. Germline V gene data show CDR1 as GTSNPN and CDR2 as SVGIG (reference sequence). CDR3 sequence (DNA): TGTGCCTGGGACCCGGGACAGTGGACCGGGGAGCTGTTTTTT. As protein: CAWDPGQWTGELFF. Filled out from reference TRBV30 and TRBJ2-2, the complete variable domain reads SQTIHQWPATLVQPVGSPLSLECTVEGTSNPNLYWYRQAAGRGLQLLFYSVGIGQISSEVPQNLSASRPQDRQFILSSKKLLLSDSGFYLCAWDPGQWTGELFFGEGSRLTVL.

V usage is TRBV14 and J usage is TRBJ2-5; D is possibly TRBD1 or TRBD2 (6 bases each). The DNA end lines up better with TRBJ2-1; the J call may be wrong. CDR3 length: 16 residues. The germline gives CDR1 SGHDN, CDR2 FVKESK. The CDR3 region is CASSQILGGMGNEQFF. The DNA of the CDR3 is TGTGCCAGCAGCCAGATTTTAGGGGGGATGGGTAATGAGCAGTTCTTC.

This clonotype was counted at least ten times. This chain joins TRBV28 and TRBJ1-1; D gene ambiguous. V dropped 5 bases and J dropped 1 base, with 14 bases sitting between them. Germline CDR1 is MDHEN and CDR2 is SYDVKM. The CDR3 has 15 amino acids. Here the CDR3 reads CASSPYIGPNTEAFF. CDR3 bases: TGTGCCAGCAGTCCGTACATCGGACCGAACACTGAAGCTTTCTTT.

This clonotype was observed at least ten times. The rearrangement uses TRBV2 and TRBJ1-1; the match to TRBD1 covers 7 bases. V lost 6 bases and J lost 0; bases outside the gene matches: 4. The CDR3 sequence is 14 residues long. Germline-derived CDR1 and CDR2 are SNHLY and FYNNEI. In DNA, the CDR3 is TGTGCCAGCAGGGACAGGTCGGTGAACACTGAAGCTTTCTTT. It is translated as CASRDRSVNTEAFF. Based on the CDR3 plus reference TRBV2 and TRBJ1-1, the full variable domain is EPEVTQTPSHQVTQMGQEVILRCVPISNHLYFYWYRQILGQKVEFLVSFYNNEISEKSEIFDDQFSVERPDGSNFTLKIRSTKLEDSAMYFCASRDRSVNTEAFFGQGTRLTVV.

J is TRBJ1-2 and V is TRBV30; TRBD1 is a possible D gene (6 bases). Germline CDR1 reads GTSNPN; CDR2 reads SVGIG (reference sequence). With 0 bases removed from V and 0 bases from J, the gap between germline ends came to 11 bases. This CDR3 has 15 residues. In DNA form, the CDR3 reads TGTGCCTGGAGTGTACCAGGGGCCTCTAACTATGGCTACACCTTC. Translating gives CAWSVPGASNYGYTF.

This clonotype was found many times. The rearrangement links TRBV28 to TRBJ2-4, with a tentative D call TRBD2 (7 bases). Trimming left V 6 bases short and J 1 base short, with 13 bases between. This CDR3 is 15 amino acids long. CDR1 is MDHEN and CDR2 is SYDVKM in the germline V gene. The CDR3 region has the DNA TGTGCCAGCAGCAGGGCGGGGGCGGCCAAAAACATTCAGTACTTC. Protein product: CASSRAGAAKNIQYF.

This sequence joins TRBV20-1 and TRBJ2-1; TRBD2 matches at 14 bases. The junction had 5 bases not matched to a gene; V was cut back by 6 bases and J by 7 bases. Germline CDR1 and CDR2: DFQATT and SNEGSKA (reference sequence). This CDR3 comprises 14 residues. Here the CDR3 DNA reads TGCAGTGCACCACGACTAGCGGGGGGGAATGAGCAGTTCTTC. Its translation: CSAPRLAGGNEQFF.